These 27 T cell receptor beta chains were all obtained from the same sample, sequenced in a study of blood T cell repertoires in COVID-19. The data were produced by immunoSEQ multiplex PCR, yet TCRdb's version contains in-frame clones alone and is incomplete. In the table there are 250,000 to 400,000 clones, roughly 90% of which are singletons. Material: PBMCs or T cells enriched from blood (not recorded which). The receptors come from a man aged 60 to 75 who had recovered from COVID-19.

V gene TRBV2 combines with J gene TRBJ2-1; 12 nucleotides agree with TRBD2. CDR1 is SNHLY, CDR2 FYNNEI, per germline. The trim removed 7 bases at V and 8 bases at J, leaving 6 bases unmatched. This CDR3 spans 14 amino acids. In nucleotides, the CDR3 is TGTGCCAGCAATGGACTAGCGGGGATCGATGAGCAGTTCTTC. Encoded protein: CASNGLAGIDEQFF.

The J gene is TRBJ2-1, the V gene TRBV5-8; D is undetermined. With 1 base removed from V and 3 bases from J, the gap between germline ends came to 5 bases. This CDR3 has 13 residues. From germline, CDR1 is SGHTS and CDR2 YDEGEE. CDR3 region: CASSLINYNEQFF. In DNA, the CDR3 is TGTGCCAGCAGCTTGATCAACTACAATGAGCAGTTCTTC.

The chain's CDR3 is CASSLSHTGDNSPLHF. In DNA form, the CDR3 reads TGCGCCAGCAGCCTAAGTCATACAGGGGATAATTCACCCCTCCACTTT. The chain has TRBV4-3 and TRBJ1-6; 7 positions match TRBD1. The CDR3 has 16 residues. Germline V gene lookup returns CDR1 LGHNA and CDR2 YSLEER. The V and J ends lost 4 bases and 5 bases, in that order; junction bases with no gene match: 8.

The gene calls are TRBV9 and TRBJ1-4; 9 bases match TRBD1. The CDR3 spans 15 residues. After removal of 0 bases from V and 7 bases from J, the junction contained 4 bases not matched to a gene. Germline CDR1 SGDLS, CDR2 YYNGEE. The CDR3 sequence: CASSVAGQGSEKLFF. For the CDR3, the DNA is TGTGCCAGCAGCGTAGCGGGACAGGGAAGTGAAAAACTGTTTTTT.

In this sample, this clone turned up once. The V call is TRBV6-5, the J call TRBJ1-5; 7 bases are a match to TRBD1. The V segment lost 4 bases and the J segment 7 bases; nucleotides outside the gene matches: 10. The length of the CDR3 is 15 residues. Per germline, CDR1 MNHEY and CDR2 SVGAGI. The CDR3: CASSFSDRVRQPQHF. In DNA, the CDR3 is TGTGCCAGCAGTTTCAGTGACAGGGTAAGACAGCCCCAGCATTTT.

This chain connects TRBV4-1 to TRBJ1-1, with a weak D call TRBD1 (5 bases). In germline, CDR1 is MGHRA, CDR2 YSYEKL. The ends were cut back, 1 base at V and 2 bases at J, with 11 bases in the middle. The CDR3 is 15 amino acids. This CDR3 is CASSQAGGSNTEAFF. DNA for the CDR3: TGCGCCAGCAGCCAAGCGGGGGGAAGTAACACTGAAGCTTTCTTT.

The chain recombines TRBV4-2 with TRBJ2-3; 8 positions match TRBD1. Losses at the gene ends were 0 bases for V and 4 bases for J; bases not matched to a gene: 6. The germline V gene has CDR1 LGHNA and CDR2 YNFKEQ. This CDR3 comprises 16 residues. The CDR3 bases are TGTGCCAGCAGCCAAGATATGGCAGGGGGCTCAGATACGCAGTATTTT. This codes for CASSQDMAGGSDTQYF.

In its sample, this clone was seen once. The chain links TRBV6-2 or TRBV6-3 to TRBJ2-3, with 10 positions matching TRBD2. Germline trimming cut 4 bases from V and 1 base from J; bases unmatched to any gene: 5. The germline V gene encodes CDR1 MNHEY and CDR2 SVGEGT. The CDR3 spans 16 residues. CDR3 sequence reads: CASSFQSGGGTDTQYF. In DNA, the CDR3 is TGTGCCAGCAGTTTTCAAAGCGGGGGGGGCACAGATACGCAGTATTTT.

The chain joins TRBV18 to TRBJ2-1; 11 bases are a match to TRBD1. The CDR3 totals 14 residues. Per the germline V gene, CDR1 is KGHSH and CDR2 is LQKENI. The junction had 3 bases not matched to a gene; V was cut back by 3 bases and J by 8 bases. DNA for the CDR3: TGTGCCAGCTCACCGGGACAGGGGGTTTATGAGCAGTTCTTC. Residues: CASSPGQGVYEQFF. The full variable domain, rest sourced from reference TRBV18 and TRBJ2-1, is NAGVMQNPRHLVRRRGQEARLRCSPMKGHSHVYWYRQLPEEGLKFMVYLQKENIIDESGMPKERFSAEFPKEGPSILRIQQVVRGDSAAYFCASSPGQGVYEQFFGPGTRLTVL.

The chain joins TRBV3-1 (or the pseudogene TRBV3-2) to TRBJ1-2, with 7 bases identical to TRBD1. J was trimmed by 8 bases and V by 7 bases; bases with no gene match: 4. The CDR3 runs 11 residues. The V gene's germline CDR1 is LGHDT and CDR2 YNNKEL (reference sequence). The CDR3 region is CASTQGRGYTF. In nucleotides, the CDR3 is TGTGCCAGCACACAGGGGAGAGGCTACACCTTC.

This rearrangement joins TRBV5-6 to TRBJ2-2; no reliable D call. This CDR3 contains 14 residues. Trimming removed 2 bases at V and 0 bases at J, with 5 bases between. Germline CDR1 reads SGHDT; CDR2 reads YYEEEE. This CDR3 is CASSFFPNTGELFF. In DNA form, the CDR3 reads TGTGCCAGCAGCTTCTTCCCGAACACCGGGGAGCTGTTTTTT.

The J gene is TRBJ2-7, the V gene TRBV4-1; D gene uncertain. The CDR3 spans 14 residues. The V and J ends lost 0 bases and 3 bases respectively, with 9 bases between them. Germline V lookup: CDR1 MGHRA, CDR2 YSYEKL. CDR3 protein: CASSQEVQNYEQYF. Written as DNA, the CDR3 is TGCGCCAGCAGCCAAGAGGTTCAGAACTACGAGCAGTACTTC.

The chain has TRBV11-2 and TRBJ1-1; perhaps TRBD1 as D (6 bases). CDR1 is SGHAT and CDR2 is FQNNGV in the germline V gene. Trimming cost V 4 bases and J 3 bases, with 12 bases left between them. CDR3 length: 14 residues. CDR3: CASSSPPGDTEAFF. In nucleotides, the CDR3 is TGTGCCAGCAGCTCCCCGCCAGGGGACACTGAAGCTTTCTTT.

This clone was seen only once. The chain links TRBV9 to TRBJ2-3, with TRBD1 as a possible D gene (6 bases). CDR1 and CDR2 (germline): SGDLS, YYNGEE. The V gene lost 3 bases and the J gene lost 0 bases, with 8 bases spanning the gap. There are 14 residues in the CDR3. This chain's CDR3 is CASSAGHSTDTQYF. The CDR3 bases are TGTGCCAGCAGCGCGGGACATAGCACAGATACGCAGTATTTT.

Here the CDR3 reads CASSLERGSYNEQFF. The CDR3 region has the DNA TGCGCCAGCAGCTTGGAGCGGGGGTCCTACAATGAGCAGTTCTTC. The chain has TRBV5-1 and TRBJ2-1; 8 bases align to TRBD2. Germline CDR1 and CDR2: SGHRS and YFSETQ. Trimming at V came to 0 bases and at J to 1 base, leaving 0 bases not matched to a gene. The CDR3 is 15 residues long.

The chain has TRBV27 and TRBJ1-2, with D maybe TRBD1 (5 bases). The germline gives CDR1 MNHEY, CDR2 SMNVEV (reference sequence). V lost 0 bases and J 7 bases, leaving 15 bases between the germline ends. This CDR3 is 15 amino acids long. For the CDR3, the DNA is TGTGCCAGCAGTTTATCGTATCCGTTTCAGGGTGGCTACACCTTC. Translation gives CASSLSYPFQGGYTF.

The CDR3 DNA reads TGTGCCTGGAGGACAGCGGAGGGACTACGGAACAATGAGCAGTTCTTC. As protein: CAWRTAEGLRNNEQFF. The chain combines TRBV30 with TRBJ2-1; TRBD2 aligns across 7 bases. The V gene end was trimmed by 3 bases and the J gene end by 5 bases; junction bases not matched to a gene: 13. Germline-derived CDR1 and CDR2 are GTSNPN and SVGIG (reference sequence). The CDR3 has 16 amino acids.

The chain has TRBV6-5 and TRBJ1-1; 9 nucleotides match TRBD1. The V and J ends lost 4 bases and 5 bases, in that order; junction bases with no gene match: 8. Germline V gene data show CDR1 as MNHEY and CDR2 as SVGAGI. The CDR3 extends over 15 amino acids. The CDR3 nucleotides read TGTGCCAGCAGTTTAGGGACAGGGAGGTCTACTGAAGCTTTCTTT. This translates into CASSLGTGRSTEAFF.

The chain uses TRBV7-9 and TRBJ1-1; TRBD1 is a possible D gene (5 bases). The CDR3 totals 13 residues. In germline, CDR1 is SEHNR, CDR2 FQNEAQ (reference sequence). The germline V and J ends were trimmed by 3 bases and 1 base, with 6 bases remaining between them. CDR3 sequence: CASSFQGNTEAFF. In nucleotides, the CDR3 is TGTGCCAGCAGCTTTCAGGGGAACACTGAAGCTTTCTTT.

The genes are TRBV11-3 and TRBJ2-3; TRBD2 agrees at 7 bases. The CDR3 loop spans 17 amino acids. The ends lost 0 bases at V and 5 bases at J; junction bases unmatched: 11. CDR1 and CDR2 from the germline V gene are SGHNT and YENEEA. CDR3 sequence: CASSLEPRTSLQDTQYF. DNA for the CDR3: TGTGCCAGCAGCTTAGAGCCCCGGACTAGTCTCCAAGATACGCAGTATTTT.

V gene TRBV7-9 combines with J gene TRBJ1-1; 8 nucleotides agree with TRBD1. The CDR3 spans 15 residues. V trimming: 8 bases; J trimming: 0 bases; junction bases outside the gene matches: 8. The germline V gene encodes CDR1 SEHNR and CDR2 FQNEAQ (reference sequence). CDR3 coding DNA: TGTGCCAGCCGCCTGGCGGGACAGGTGAACACTGAAGCTTTCTTT. This sequence encodes CASRLAGQVNTEAFF.

This sequence joins TRBV18 and TRBJ2-7; 11 bases line up with TRBD2. In germline, CDR1 is KGHSH, CDR2 LQKENI. Trimming took 3 bases from V and 6 from J; bases not matched to a gene: 13. This CDR3 has 17 amino acids. This CDR3 reads CASSPITSGSFSGEQYF. Written as DNA, the CDR3 is TGTGCCAGCTCACCCATAACTAGCGGGAGTTTCTCTGGCGAGCAGTACTTC.

The rearrangement links TRBV19 to TRBJ2-1; maybe TRBD1 (6 bases). From germline, CDR1 is LNHDA and CDR2 SQIVND (reference sequence). V was pared by 7 bases and J by 12 bases, with 13 bases between. The length of the CDR3 is 11 residues. The CDR3 protein is CASTTGFGQFF. The CDR3 nucleotides read TGTGCCAGTACCACAGGGTTCGGGCAGTTCTTC.

The chain combines TRBV7-9 with TRBJ2-7; perhaps TRBD2 as D (7 bases). CDR1 SEHNR and CDR2 FQNEAQ come from the germline V gene (reference sequence). The CDR3 extends over 16 amino acids. V dropped 5 bases and J dropped 3 bases, with 20 bases sitting between them. CDR3 loop: CASSPWGGRSYYEQYF. The CDR3 region has the DNA TGTGCCAGCAGCCCGTGGGGGGGCAGGTCCTACTACGAGCAGTACTTC.

V gene TRBV6-1 combines with J gene TRBJ1-4; D ambiguous. CDR3 length equals 17 residues. The V end was cut by 4 bases, the J end by 4 bases, with 19 bases between. The germline V gene has CDR1 MNHNS and CDR2 SASEGT. CDR3 nucleotides: TGTGCCAGCAGTGTCCATCCCTCGGAGAGAAGTAATGAAAAACTGTTTTTT. Its protein product is CASSVHPSERSNEKLFF.

The V gene is TRBV4-1, the J gene TRBJ1-2; D uncertain. This CDR3 is built from 16 residues. CDR1 is MGHRA, CDR2 YSYEKL, per germline. V was cut by 5 bases and J by 8 bases, with 24 bases left in between. This CDR3 is CASSRDGNLWSGGYTF. CDR3 DNA: TGCGCCAGCAGCAGAGACGGGAATCTCTGGTCTGGCGGCTACACCTTC.

In its sample, this clone was seen once. The genes are TRBV15 and TRBJ2-2; 9 positions match TRBD1. Germline loops: CDR1 LNHNV, CDR2 YYDKDF (reference sequence). The V gene end was trimmed by 5 bases and the J gene end by 5 bases; junction bases not matched to a gene: 9. The CDR3 length is 16 residues. CDR3: CATSHRTGAPTGELFF. The CDR3, as DNA: TGTGCCACCAGCCACCGGACAGGGGCACCTACCGGGGAGCTGTTTTTT. The entire variable domain, with the rest obtained from reference TRBV15 and TRBJ2-2, is as follows: DAMVIQNPRYQVTQFGKPVTLSCSQTLNHNVMYWYQQKSSQAPKLLFHYYDKDFNNEADTPDNFQSRRPNTSFCFLDIRSPGLGDTAMYLCATSHRTGAPTGELFFGEGSRLTVL.